These 4 T cell receptor beta chains were all obtained from the same sample, sequenced in a study of blood T cells in healthy people across ages. A second PCR of 7 to 11 cycles used a sample-barcoded 5' primer and a J-beta primer mix. TCRdb re-derived calls from the 5' RACE reads in MiXCR, one entry per CDR3 protein. The repertoire includes about a million distinct CDR3 sequences, 35% to 40% of them detected once, and 10% to 15% sits in the top ten. The source material was blood. All receptors come from a man between 18 and 35 years old in good health.

The chain recombines TRBV20-1 with TRBJ1-4, with TRBD1 matching 12 bases. Germline lookup yields CDR1 DFQATT and CDR2 SNEGSKA (reference sequence). J lost 7 bases, V lost 0 bases, and 6 bases had no gene match. This CDR3 spans 16 amino acids. The chain's CDR3 is CSARDSSGQGAEKLFF. The CDR3 DNA sequence: TGCAGTGCTAGAGATTCGTCGGGACAGGGGGCTGAAAAACTGTTTTTT.

The chain combines TRBV5-1 with TRBJ1-1, with 12 bases that match TRBD1. CDR3 size: 17 residues. The germline CDR1 and CDR2 sequences are SGHRS and YFSETQ. V trimming: 4 bases; J trimming: 0 bases; junction bases outside the gene matches: 7. CDR3 bases: TGCGCCAGCAGCGGCGGGACAGGGGGCAGTATGAACACTGAAGCTTTCTTT. This translates into CASSGGTGGSMNTEAFF.

Only a few counts were recorded for this clonotype. This sequence joins TRBV6-5 and TRBJ1-2, with 8 positions matching TRBD1. The ends lost 0 bases at V and 9 bases at J; junction bases unmatched: 3. The CDR3 runs to 13 residues. Germline CDR1 is MNHEY and CDR2 is SVGAGI. The CDR3 region is CASSYSTGDSYTF. The CDR3 region has the DNA TGTGCCAGCAGTTACTCGACAGGGGACAGCTACACCTTC.

The table lists this clonotype with a count of one. V gene TRBV5-5 combines with J gene TRBJ1-1; D is unclear. CDR1 SGHKS and CDR2 YYEKEE come from the germline V gene (reference sequence). The V end lost 2 bases, the J end lost 1 base, and 9 bases lay between the germline ends. The CDR3 is 14 amino acids. CDR3 DNA: TGTGCCAGCAGCTTCGGTGTGGCGAACACTGAAGCTTTCTTT. Encoded protein: CASSFGVANTEAFF.